A selection of T cell receptor beta chains follows, all from one sample in a study of Ad26.COV2.S vaccination and SARS-CoV-2 variants. Some clones are missing from TCRdb's copy, which holds only in-frame ones; the method was immunoSEQ multiplex PCR. Among around 300,000 clones listed, roughly 90% were seen once. The sample here was peripheral blood, taken in a trial of Ad26.COV2.S vaccine versus placebo. These receptors all come from a person between 18 and 59 years old who received the Ad26.COV2.S COVID-19 vaccine or a placebo. CDR3s include the opening cysteine and the closing phenylalanine or tryptophan. Each record gives: J gene, D gene, V gene, clone size, CDR3 length, CDR3 DNA, CDR3 protein. The D gene is left open where the match is weak. Rows give clone size only sometimes, using once, few, many, or a class for an expanded clone.

TRBJ2-3	TRBD2	TRBV7-8	NA	14	TGTGCCAGCAGCCCGGGGGGGGGCTCAGATACGCAGTATTTT	CASSPGGGSDTQYF
TRBJ1-5	TRBD1	TRBV28	NA	16	TGTGCCAGCACCCGACAGGGCCCCAGGAGCAATCAGCCCCAGCATTTT	CASTRQGPRSNQPQHF
TRBJ2-3	TRBD2	TRBV5-4	NA	15	TGTGCCAGCAGATCCTCTAGCGGTAGCACAGATACGCAGTATTTT	CASRSSSGSTDTQYF
TRBJ2-7	TRBD1	TRBV28	NA	14	TGTGCCAGCAGCTCCGGACAGGGCTACTACGAGCAGTACTTC	CASSSGQGYYEQYF
TRBJ2-3	NA	TRBV7-2	NA	12	TGTGCCAGCAGCTTAGGCACAGATACGCAGTATTTT	CASSLGTDTQYF
TRBJ2-7	NA	TRBV30	NA	16	TGTGCCTGGACGATACGGACAGTTTATTCTGGGGGCGAGCAGTACTTC	CAWTIRTVYSGGEQYF
TRBJ1-2	NA	TRBV5-1	NA	14	TGCGCCAGCAGCTTGGTTTTGGGACAATATGGCTACACCTTC	CASSLVLGQYGYTF
TRBJ2-3	NA	TRBV11-3	NA	13	TGTGCCAGCAGCTCGCTCCCGACGGACACGCAGTATTTT	CASSSLPTDTQYF
TRBJ1-2	NA	TRBV5-1	NA	15	TGCGCCAGCAGCTTGGGACAGGTTCAGACGGATGGCTACACCTTC	CASSLGQVQTDGYTF
TRBJ2-5	NA	TRBV29-1	NA	12	TGCAGCGTTGAGAAAGTCCTTGAGACCCAGTACTTC	CSVEKVLETQYF
TRBJ2-1	NA	TRBV4-3	NA	15	TGCGCCAGCAGCCAAACCCCCACCCTAGCATATGAGCAGTTCTTC	CASSQTPTLAYEQFF
TRBJ2-3	TRBD2	TRBV27	NA	15	TGTGCCAGCAGTTTAGGGGGACTAGCTACAGATACGCAGTATTTT	CASSLGGLATDTQYF
TRBJ1-6	TRBD1	TRBV4-1	NA	15	TGCGCCAGCAGCCAACTCCAGGGGGTAGGTTCACCCCTCCACTTT	CASSQLQGVGSPLHF
TRBJ1-2	NA	TRBV5-1	once	14	TGCGCCAGCAGCTCCGGACAGCCTCCCTATGGCTACACCTTC	CASSSGQPPYGYTF
TRBJ2-5	TRBD1	TRBV13	NA	15	TGTGCCAGCAGCCAGGGGGACAGGGGGATGGAGACCCAGTACTTC	CASSQGDRGMETQYF
TRBJ2-7	NA	TRBV3-1/TRBV3-2	NA	13	TGTGCCAGCAGCCAAGAAGGGGTTCGGGAGCAGTACTTC	CASSQEGVREQYF
TRBJ1-4	NA	TRBV2	few	16	TGTGCCAGCAGTGAGACGCCGTTTGCAACTAATGAAAAACTGTTTTTT	CASSETPFATNEKLFF
TRBJ2-1	TRBD2	TRBV6-2/TRBV6-3	NA	15	TGTGCCAGCAGTTGGGGACTAGCGGGGTACAATGAGCAGTTCTTC	CASSWGLAGYNEQFF
TRBJ1-2	NA	TRBV28	NA	14	TGTGCCAGCAGCTTAACCAGAGGGGCCTATGGCTACACCTTC	CASSLTRGAYGYTF
TRBJ2-3	TRBD2	TRBV11-2	NA	16	TGTGCCAGCAGCCAAGGGACTAGCGGGCTTTGGGATACGCAGTATTTT	CASSQGTSGLWDTQYF
TRBJ1-3	NA	TRBV7-9	NA	12	TGTGCCAGCAGCTTAGAGGCAAACACCATATATTTT	CASSLEANTIYF
TRBJ1-5	NA	TRBV10-2	NA	15	TGCGCCAGCAGCGACACACAGGGAAACAATCAGCCCCAGCATTTT	CASSDTQGNNQPQHF
TRBJ2-7	NA	TRBV9	NA	14	TGTGCCAGCAGCGTAAGGGGCAGGGACCACGAGCAGTACTTC	CASSVRGRDHEQYF
TRBJ1-1	NA	TRBV3-1/TRBV3-2	NA	14	TGTGCCAGCAGCCATGATTGGCGGAACACTGAAGCTTTCTTT	CASSHDWRNTEAFF
TRBJ2-3	NA	TRBV28	NA	13	TGTGCCAGCAGTCGTACTAACACAGATACGCAGTATTTT	CASSRTNTDTQYF
TRBJ2-7	TRBD1	TRBV27	NA	13	TGTGCCAGCAGTTACGACAGGGAACACGAGCAGTACTTC	CASSYDREHEQYF
TRBJ2-3	NA	TRBV5-1	few	14	TGCGCCAGCAGCTTCGACGGTAGCACAGATACGCAGTATTTT	CASSFDGSTDTQYF
TRBJ1-3	NA	TRBV18	NA	15	TGTGCCAGCTCTCGCGATGGACAGTCCGGAAACACCATATATTTT	CASSRDGQSGNTIYF
TRBJ2-7	NA	TRBV5-6	NA	14	TGTGCCAGCAGCTTGGCCGGCAGCCGGTACGAGCAGTACTTC	CASSLAGSRYEQYF
TRBJ2-3	TRBD1	TRBV24-1	NA	15	TGTGCCACCAGTGACCCCGGGACAGCCACTGATACGCAGTATTTT	CATSDPGTATDTQYF
TRBJ1-1	NA	TRBV28	NA	15	TGTGCCAGCAGTACGCGGACAGAGGCTACCATTGAAGCTTTCTTT	CASSTRTEATIEAFF
TRBJ2-5	NA	TRBV5-6	NA	14	TGTGCCAGCAGCTTATTAGGGGTCCAAGAGACCCAGTACTTC	CASSLLGVQETQYF
TRBJ1-5	TRBD1	TRBV27	NA	14	TGTGCCAGCAGTCTTACAGGGGGCAATCAGCCCCAGCATTTT	CASSLTGGNQPQHF
TRBJ2-6	NA	TRBV27	NA	15	TGTGCCAGCAGTTTATTCTACTCTGGGGCCAACGTCCTGACTTTC	CASSLFYSGANVLTF
TRBJ2-7	NA	TRBV7-9	NA	12	TGTGCCAGCGGCCGGGACGCCGGCGAGCAGTACTTC	CASGRDAGEQYF
TRBJ1-4	TRBD1	TRBV4-1	NA	17	TGCGCCAGCAGCCCAGTCCCGGGACAGTCAACTAATGAAAAACTGTTTTTT	CASSPVPGQSTNEKLFF
TRBJ1-1	NA	TRBV7-9	NA	13	TGTGCCAGCAGCCGGCCGGGGAACACTGAAGCTTTCTTT	CASSRPGNTEAFF
TRBJ1-5	NA	TRBV5-6	once	15	TGTGCCAGCAGCTCCGGACAGACGAGCAATCAGCCCCAGCATTTT	CASSSGQTSNQPQHF
TRBJ2-1	NA	TRBV16	once	11	TGTGCCAGCAGCCCGGGACTGGAGCAGTTCTTC	CASSPGLEQFF
TRBJ1-1	NA	TRBV7-2	NA	15	TGTGCCAGCAGCCGCTCGGGGGGGACGAACACTGAAGCTTTCTTT	CASSRSGGTNTEAFF
TRBJ2-7	TRBD2	TRBV7-2	NA	14	TGTGCCAGCAGCCCGGGGACTAGCGGTTACGAGCAGTACTTC	CASSPGTSGYEQYF